Listed below are T cell receptor beta chains from one sample, sequenced in a study of T-cell reconstitution after alpha-beta-depleted transplantation in children. Via MiXCR, TCRdb re-called the PCR reads, giving one row per CDR3 protein. The sample records 300,000 to 400,000 distinct CDR3 sequences, around 20% being singletons. The material was PBMCs, mostly from graft donor cells, obtained 180 days after TCRalphabeta/CD19-depleted stem cell transplant. The receptors originated from a male patient younger than 18 who had a stem cell transplant for acute lymphoblastic leukemia, so the T cells may come from the graft donor. CDR3s include the opening cysteine and the closing phenylalanine or tryptophan. The D gene is left open where the match is weak. Clone sizes are given selectively: once, few, many, or a class where the clone is expanded.

CDR3 DNA: TGTGCCAGCAGTCCTCTAGCGAGCGGATGGAACAATGAGCAGTTCTTC
CDR3 protein: CASSPLASGWNNEQFF
clone size: few
D gene: .
CDR3 length: 16
J gene: TRBJ2-1
V gene: TRBV12-3/TRBV12-4

CDR3 DNA: TGTGCCAGCAGCCAAGGGACTAGCCTCCTCACCGGGGAGCTGTTTTTT
CDR3 protein: CASSQGTSLLTGELFF
clone size: .
D gene: TRBD2
CDR3 length: 16
J gene: TRBJ2-2
V gene: TRBV16

CDR3 DNA: TGCAGCGTTGACGAACTACCCAATGAGCAGTTCTTC
CDR3 protein: CSVDELPNEQFF
clone size: many
D gene: .
CDR3 length: 12
J gene: TRBJ2-1
V gene: TRBV29-1

CDR3 DNA: TGTGCCAGCTCGTTGACCAGCTCCTACAATGAGCAGTTCTTC
CDR3 protein: CASSLTSSYNEQFF
clone size: many
D gene: .
CDR3 length: 14
J gene: TRBJ2-1
V gene: TRBV7-3

CDR3 DNA: TGCAGCGCCCTTTCGGTGGTTTTCCGAGAGACCCAGTACTTC
CDR3 protein: CSALSVVFRETQYF
clone size: .
D gene: .
CDR3 length: 14
J gene: TRBJ2-5
V gene: TRBV29-1

CDR3 DNA: TGTGCCAGCAGCTTGGTGAGTAGCGGGCACGGGGGCCCGGGGAATGAGCAGTTCTTC
CDR3 protein: CASSLVSSGHGGPGNEQFF
clone size: .
D gene: .
CDR3 length: 19
J gene: TRBJ2-1
V gene: TRBV5-6

CDR3 DNA: TGTGCCAGCGGAGGAGGGGGCAATCAGCCCCAGCATTTT
CDR3 protein: CASGGGGNQPQHF
clone size: few
D gene: .
CDR3 length: 13
J gene: TRBJ1-5
V gene: TRBV9

CDR3 DNA: TGCAGTGCTGGATTGGAGGGGGCGAGGGCCAATGAGCAGTTCTTC
CDR3 protein: CSAGLEGARANEQFF
clone size: few
D gene: .
CDR3 length: 15
J gene: TRBJ2-1
V gene: TRBV20-1

CDR3 DNA: TGCGCCAGCAGCCTAGCGGAGGCAGGGGCAGATACGCAGTATTTT
CDR3 protein: CASSLAEAGADTQYF
clone size: few
D gene: .
CDR3 length: 15
J gene: TRBJ2-3
V gene: TRBV5-1

CDR3 DNA: TGTGCCAGCAGATCCGGGACTAGCGGGATTTTCCCGATTGAGCAGTACTTC
CDR3 protein: CASRSGTSGIFPIEQYF
clone size: few
D gene: TRBD2
CDR3 length: 17
J gene: TRBJ2-7
V gene: TRBV12-3/TRBV12-4

CDR3 DNA: TGTGCCAGCAGTGTTTCTAGGGGGGACGGCTACGAGCAGTACTTC
CDR3 protein: CASSVSRGDGYEQYF
clone size: .
D gene: .
CDR3 length: 15
J gene: TRBJ2-7
V gene: TRBV6-4

CDR3 DNA: TGCGCCAGCAGCTTGGATGTCGGGTATCAGCCCCAGCATTTT
CDR3 protein: CASSLDVGYQPQHF
clone size: .
D gene: .
CDR3 length: 14
J gene: TRBJ1-5
V gene: TRBV5-1

CDR3 DNA: TGTGCCAGCAGTGAATCAAGGGGGCTCCACTACAATGAGCAGTTCTTC
CDR3 protein: CASSESRGLHYNEQFF
clone size: .
D gene: TRBD1
CDR3 length: 16
J gene: TRBJ2-1
V gene: TRBV25-1

CDR3 DNA: TGTGCCACCAGCAGGGACTTCCGGCGGAACAATGAGCAGTTCTTC
CDR3 protein: CATSRDFRRNNEQFF
clone size: .
D gene: .
CDR3 length: 15
J gene: TRBJ2-1
V gene: TRBV15

CDR3 DNA: TGCAGCGTTGAATGGGTTACTGTCACTGAAGCTTTCTTT
CDR3 protein: CSVEWVTVTEAFF
clone size: .
D gene: .
CDR3 length: 13
J gene: TRBJ1-1
V gene: TRBV29-1

CDR3 DNA: TGTGCCATCAGCGTAGCGGGAGGTAGAGAGACCCAGTACTTC
CDR3 protein: CAISVAGGRETQYF
clone size: many
D gene: TRBD2
CDR3 length: 14
J gene: TRBJ2-5
V gene: TRBV10-3

CDR3 DNA: TGCAGTGCTAGTAGTAGTTGGGGACATTTGTCTGGGGCCAACGTCCTGACTTTC
CDR3 protein: CSASSSWGHLSGANVLTF
clone size: .
D gene: .
CDR3 length: 18
J gene: TRBJ2-6
V gene: TRBV20-1

CDR3 DNA: TGCAGTGCTAGAGATAAACTTATGATGTACTACGAGCAGTACTTC
CDR3 protein: CSARDKLMMYYEQYF
clone size: .
D gene: .
CDR3 length: 15
J gene: TRBJ2-7
V gene: TRBV20-1

CDR3 DNA: TGCAGTGCTAGCCAACTGGGGGGGGGCTCCTACGAGCAGTACTTC
CDR3 protein: CSASQLGGGSYEQYF
clone size: .
D gene: TRBD2
CDR3 length: 15
J gene: TRBJ2-7
V gene: TRBV20-1

CDR3 DNA: TGTGCCAGCAGCTTAGGACAGGCCCCGAGCACAGATACGCAGTATTTT
CDR3 protein: CASSLGQAPSTDTQYF
clone size: .
D gene: .
CDR3 length: 16
J gene: TRBJ2-3
V gene: TRBV7-7

CDR3 DNA: TGTGCCAGCAGCTTCCGGGGGAGGGTGGACATTCAGTACTTC
CDR3 protein: CASSFRGRVDIQYF
clone size: .
D gene: TRBD2
CDR3 length: 14
J gene: TRBJ2-4
V gene: TRBV11-2

CDR3 DNA: TGTGCCAGCAGACCATCTAGGGGACCCTACGAGCAGTACTTC
CDR3 protein: CASRPSRGPYEQYF
clone size: .
D gene: .
CDR3 length: 14
J gene: TRBJ2-7
V gene: TRBV6-1

CDR3 DNA: TGTGCCAGCAGAGTTGAACAGGGGGGGATCGGGGAGCTGTTTTTT
CDR3 protein: CASRVEQGGIGELFF
clone size: .
D gene: .
CDR3 length: 15
J gene: TRBJ2-2
V gene: TRBV2

CDR3 DNA: TGCAGTGTGAGGGAGAGGCTATCCGGGGAGCTGTTTTTT
CDR3 protein: CSVRERLSGELFF
clone size: few
D gene: .
CDR3 length: 13
J gene: TRBJ2-2
V gene: TRBV20-1

CDR3 DNA: TGTGCCAGCAGTTTACACGGGCTGTTGAACACTGAAGCTTTCTTT
CDR3 protein: CASSLHGLLNTEAFF
clone size: .
D gene: .
CDR3 length: 15
J gene: TRBJ1-1
V gene: TRBV12-3/TRBV12-4

CDR3 DNA: TGTGCCAGCAGTTTGAGGCTAACTAACACCGGGGAGCTGTTTTTT
CDR3 protein: CASSLRLTNTGELFF
clone size: few
D gene: .
CDR3 length: 15
J gene: TRBJ2-2
V gene: TRBV12-3/TRBV12-4

CDR3 DNA: TGTGCCAGCAGCCAAGATCGGGGCCTTAGCCCTTCCTCCTACGAGCAGTACTTC
CDR3 protein: CASSQDRGLSPSSYEQYF
clone size: few
D gene: .
CDR3 length: 18
J gene: TRBJ2-7
V gene: TRBV4-2

CDR3 DNA: TGTGCCAGCAGTGAAAAGTTGGCCCAAGAGACCCAGTACTTC
CDR3 protein: CASSEKLAQETQYF
clone size: .
D gene: .
CDR3 length: 14
J gene: TRBJ2-5
V gene: TRBV2

CDR3 DNA: TGTGCCAGCAGCTTAGGCGACGACCCGAGCTCCTACAATGAGCAGTTCTTC
CDR3 protein: CASSLGDDPSSYNEQFF
clone size: few
D gene: .
CDR3 length: 17
J gene: TRBJ2-1
V gene: TRBV7-3

CDR3 DNA: TGTGCCAGCAGCCAATGGCAGGGGGCAAGGAATGAGCAGTTCTTC
CDR3 protein: CASSQWQGARNEQFF
clone size: few
D gene: TRBD1
CDR3 length: 15
J gene: TRBJ2-1
V gene: TRBV16

CDR3 DNA: TGTGCCAGCAACCCAGCCAGGGATACGCAGTATTTT
CDR3 protein: CASNPARDTQYF
clone size: .
D gene: .
CDR3 length: 12
J gene: TRBJ2-3
V gene: TRBV7-9

CDR3 DNA: TGTGCCAGCAGTCTTCTAGCGGGAGGAACGACCGGGGAGCTGTTTTTT
CDR3 protein: CASSLLAGGTTGELFF
clone size: few
D gene: TRBD2
CDR3 length: 16
J gene: TRBJ2-2
V gene: TRBV7-2

CDR3 DNA: TGTGCCATCAGAGCCACCGGGACAGGGGATACTGAAGCCTTCTTT
CDR3 protein: CAIRATGTGDTEAFF
clone size: few
D gene: TRBD1
CDR3 length: 15
J gene: TRBJ1-1
V gene: TRBV10-3

CDR3 DNA: TGCGCCAGCAGCTCCTCAACTGGAAACACCATATATTTT
CDR3 protein: CASSSSTGNTIYF
clone size: .
D gene: .
CDR3 length: 13
J gene: TRBJ1-3
V gene: TRBV5-1

CDR3 DNA: TGTGCCAGCAGCTTGAGGGACTCTCTAGCCAAAAACATTCAGTACTTC
CDR3 protein: CASSLRDSLAKNIQYF
clone size: .
D gene: .
CDR3 length: 16
J gene: TRBJ2-4
V gene: TRBV7-3

CDR3 DNA: TGCAGCGTTGGGGGGACAGGGGTAGTGAATGAGCAGTTCTTC
CDR3 protein: CSVGGTGVVNEQFF
clone size: few
D gene: TRBD1
CDR3 length: 14
J gene: TRBJ2-1
V gene: TRBV29-1

CDR3 DNA: TGTGCCAGCAGCGTAGATAGGACAGGGGGCGGCGAAGAGACCCAGTACTTC
CDR3 protein: CASSVDRTGGGEETQYF
clone size: .
D gene: TRBD1
CDR3 length: 17
J gene: TRBJ2-5
V gene: TRBV9

CDR3 DNA: TGCGCCAGCAGGGAAAATAACATTCAGTACTTC
CDR3 protein: CASRENNIQYF
clone size: .
D gene: .
CDR3 length: 11
J gene: TRBJ2-4
V gene: TRBV5-1

CDR3 DNA: TGTGCCAGCTTCATACTAGCGGATACGCAGTATTTT
CDR3 protein: CASFILADTQYF
clone size: medium-sized
D gene: TRBD2
CDR3 length: 12
J gene: TRBJ2-3
V gene: TRBV4-2

CDR3 DNA: TGCGCCAGCAGCCAAGAGGGACAGACCCAGTACTTC
CDR3 protein: CASSQEGQTQYF
clone size: .
D gene: .
CDR3 length: 12
J gene: TRBJ2-5
V gene: TRBV4-1

CDR3 DNA: TGCAGTACAGGGTTGAATCAGCCCCAGCATTTT
CDR3 protein: CSTGLNQPQHF
clone size: .
D gene: .
CDR3 length: 11
J gene: TRBJ1-5
V gene: TRBV20-1

CDR3 DNA: TGTGCCATCAGTGGACATGGGGAGGACACCATATATTTT
CDR3 protein: CAISGHGEDTIYF
clone size: .
D gene: .
CDR3 length: 13
J gene: TRBJ1-3
V gene: TRBV10-3

CDR3 DNA: TGTGCCAGCAGTTTAGGACCGGGACGGGCTAGCAATCAGCCCCAGCATTTT
CDR3 protein: CASSLGPGRASNQPQHF
clone size: many
D gene: .
CDR3 length: 17
J gene: TRBJ1-5
V gene: TRBV12-3/TRBV12-4

CDR3 DNA: TGTGCCACCAGCAGAGAGAGGGTGGAGGGCGTACTATTATACAATGAGCAGTTCTTC
CDR3 protein: CATSRERVEGVLLYNEQFF
clone size: few
D gene: .
CDR3 length: 19
J gene: TRBJ2-1
V gene: TRBV15

CDR3 DNA: TGCGCCAGCAGCTTGGCGCGGACTAGCGGGAGTGAGGGCACAGATACGCAGTATTTT
CDR3 protein: CASSLARTSGSEGTDTQYF
clone size: few
D gene: TRBD2
CDR3 length: 19
J gene: TRBJ2-3
V gene: TRBV5-1

CDR3 DNA: TGCGCCAGCAGCACGACGACCGTCGTCGGGGAGACCCAGTACTTC
CDR3 protein: CASSTTTVVGETQYF
clone size: .
D gene: .
CDR3 length: 15
J gene: TRBJ2-5
V gene: TRBV5-1

CDR3 DNA: TGTGCCAGCAGAGGGACTGACCCTACGCGGGAGGACGAGCAGTACTTC
CDR3 protein: CASRGTDPTREDEQYF
clone size: few
D gene: TRBD2
CDR3 length: 16
J gene: TRBJ2-7
V gene: TRBV12-3/TRBV12-4

CDR3 DNA: TGCGCCAGCAGCCCCCTCGAAGGGAGCTTCTATGGCTACACCTTC
CDR3 protein: CASSPLEGSFYGYTF
clone size: .
D gene: .
CDR3 length: 15
J gene: TRBJ1-2
V gene: TRBV4-1

CDR3 DNA: TGTGCCAGCAGTTACTCCCAGAACACTGAAGTTTTCTTT
CDR3 protein: CASSYSQNTEVFF
clone size: .
D gene: .
CDR3 length: 13
J gene: TRBJ1-1
V gene: TRBV6-5

CDR3 DNA: TGCAGTGCCAACCCTCCGTGGGGCACAGATACGCAGTATTTT
CDR3 protein: CSANPPWGTDTQYF
clone size: few
D gene: .
CDR3 length: 14
J gene: TRBJ2-3
V gene: TRBV20-1

CDR3 DNA: TGTGCCAGCAGCCTATGGGGTAGGGGCACTAAGAACACCGGGGAGCTGTTTTTT
CDR3 protein: CASSLWGRGTKNTGELFF
clone size: once
D gene: .
CDR3 length: 18
J gene: TRBJ2-2
V gene: TRBV9